The rows below give T cell receptor beta chains drawn from one sample of a study of cytomegalovirus exposure and HLA in healthy donors. This table comes from immunoSEQ multiplex PCR, and its TCRdb copy is limited to in-frame clones, with some not included. Among under 300,000 clones listed, around 90% were seen once. Sequenced: PBMCs. The receptors were gathered from a woman in her late teens or twenties in good health and CMV-seronegative. The CDR3 runs from the conserved cysteine through the conserved F or W. Each record gives: V gene, CDR3 length, D gene, J gene, clone size, CDR3 protein, CDR3 DNA. The D gene is left open where the match is weak. Clone size is given for some rows only: seen once, a few or many times, or a class if the clone is expanded.

v_gene: TRBV6-1; len: 12; d_gene: NA; j_gene: TRBJ1-4; abundance: once; CDR3aa: CATPDLNEKLFF; CDR3nt: TGTGCCACCCCAGATCTTAATGAAAAACTGTTTTTT
v_gene: TRBV7-9; len: 15; d_gene: TRBD1; j_gene: TRBJ2-7; abundance: once; CDR3aa: CASSNAGQGRYEQYF; CDR3nt: TGTGCCAGCAGCAATGCGGGACAGGGGAGGTACGAGCAGTACTTC
v_gene: TRBV28; len: 15; d_gene: NA; j_gene: TRBJ2-1; abundance: NA; CDR3aa: CASSSPGLSNNEQFF; CDR3nt: TGTGCCAGCAGTTCGCCCGGTTTGTCGAACAATGAGCAGTTCTTC
v_gene: TRBV28; len: 14; d_gene: TRBD1; j_gene: TRBJ1-4; abundance: NA; CDR3aa: CASSGDRGDEKLFF; CDR3nt: TGTGCCAGCAGTGGGGACAGGGGAGATGAAAAACTGTTTTTT
v_gene: TRBV25-1; len: 15; d_gene: TRBD1; j_gene: TRBJ1-4; abundance: NA; CDR3aa: CASSESGQGIEKLFF; CDR3nt: TGTGCCAGCAGTGAATCTGGACAGGGCATAGAAAAACTGTTTTTT
v_gene: TRBV7-3; len: 15; d_gene: NA; j_gene: TRBJ2-1; abundance: NA; CDR3aa: CASSTGFSSYNEQFF; CDR3nt: TGTGCCAGCAGCACAGGGTTTAGCTCCTACAATGAGCAGTTCTTC
v_gene: TRBV11-2; len: 13; d_gene: TRBD2; j_gene: TRBJ2-3; abundance: NA; CDR3aa: CASSWTSGDSQYF; CDR3nt: TGTGCCAGCAGCTGGACTAGCGGGGACTCCCAGTATTTT
v_gene: TRBV19; len: 14; d_gene: NA; j_gene: TRBJ1-2; abundance: once; CDR3aa: CASSPWQESHGYTF; CDR3nt: TGTGCCAGTAGTCCTTGGCAGGAAAGTCATGGCTACACCTTC
v_gene: TRBV6-5; len: 15; d_gene: TRBD2; j_gene: TRBJ2-5; abundance: NA; CDR3aa: CASSYSAGEGETQYF; CDR3nt: TGTGCCAGCAGTTACTCCGCGGGGGAGGGAGAGACCCAGTACTTC
v_gene: TRBV4-1; len: 14; d_gene: NA; j_gene: TRBJ2-1; abundance: NA; CDR3aa: CASSQWHPSNEQFF; CDR3nt: TGCGCCAGCAGCCAGTGGCACCCAAGCAATGAGCAGTTCTTC
v_gene: TRBV6-5; len: 15; d_gene: NA; j_gene: TRBJ2-1; abundance: NA; CDR3aa: CASSYEGGDYNEQFF; CDR3nt: TGTGCCAGCAGTTACGAAGGGGGGGACTACAATGAGCAGTTCTTC
v_gene: TRBV6-5; len: 14; d_gene: NA; j_gene: TRBJ1-5; abundance: NA; CDR3aa: CASSRGEGDQPQHF; CDR3nt: TGTGCCAGCAGTCGTGGTGAGGGCGATCAGCCCCAGCATTTT
v_gene: TRBV28; len: 19; d_gene: TRBD1; j_gene: TRBJ1-1; abundance: NA; CDR3aa: CASSLLPRGRGVLNTEAFF; CDR3nt: TGTGCCAGCAGTTTACTCCCCAGGGGGCGCGGGGTCTTGAACACTGAAGCTTTCTTT
v_gene: TRBV5-6; len: 13; d_gene: NA; j_gene: TRBJ1-1; abundance: NA; CDR3aa: CASRKRGKSEAFF; CDR3nt: TGTGCCAGCAGGAAAAGGGGTAAATCTGAAGCTTTCTTT
v_gene: TRBV7-8; len: 16; d_gene: TRBD1; j_gene: TRBJ1-1; abundance: NA; CDR3aa: CASSLVFGTGATEAFF; CDR3nt: TGTGCCAGCAGCTTAGTTTTCGGGACAGGGGCTACTGAAGCTTTCTTT
v_gene: TRBV2; len: 15; d_gene: TRBD1; j_gene: TRBJ1-5; abundance: NA; CDR3aa: CASTGQGISNQPQHF; CDR3nt: TGTGCCAGCACCGGACAGGGGATAAGCAATCAGCCCCAGCATTTT
v_gene: TRBV5-1; len: 15; d_gene: TRBD2; j_gene: TRBJ2-5; abundance: NA; CDR3aa: CASRPPGLAQETQYF; CDR3nt: TGCGCCAGCAGGCCCCCGGGACTAGCTCAAGAGACCCAGTACTTC
v_gene: TRBV29-1; len: 11; d_gene: NA; j_gene: TRBJ2-1; abundance: NA; CDR3aa: CSVHSYNEQFF; CDR3nt: TGCAGCGTTCACAGTTACAATGAGCAGTTCTTC
v_gene: TRBV2; len: 17; d_gene: NA; j_gene: TRBJ1-1; abundance: NA; CDR3aa: CATSRGGVILNRTEAFF; CDR3nt: TGTGCCACCTCCCGGGGGGGGGTTATATTGAACAGAACTGAAGCTTTCTTT
v_gene: TRBV10-3; len: 16; d_gene: TRBD1; j_gene: TRBJ2-2; abundance: NA; CDR3aa: CAISESRQGVDGELFF; CDR3nt: TGTGCCATCAGTGAGTCCCGACAGGGGGTGGACGGGGAGCTGTTTTTT
v_gene: TRBV7-7; len: 18; d_gene: NA; j_gene: TRBJ2-1; abundance: NA; CDR3aa: CASSLIPPERGSYNEQFF; CDR3nt: TGTGCCAGCAGCTTAATCCCTCCGGAACGCGGCTCCTACAATGAGCAGTTCTTC
v_gene: TRBV5-1; len: 15; d_gene: NA; j_gene: TRBJ2-2; abundance: NA; CDR3aa: CASSTDTPNTGELFF; CDR3nt: TGCGCCAGCAGCACGGACACACCGAACACCGGGGAGCTGTTTTTT
v_gene: TRBV5-1; len: 14; d_gene: NA; j_gene: TRBJ2-5; abundance: NA; CDR3aa: CASSLGPEQETQYF; CDR3nt: TGCGCCAGCAGCTTGGGGCCAGAACAAGAGACCCAGTACTTC
v_gene: TRBV9; len: 13; d_gene: TRBD1; j_gene: TRBJ2-2; abundance: NA; CDR3aa: CASSGTGSGELFF; CDR3nt: TGTGCCAGCAGCGGGACAGGGTCCGGGGAGCTGTTTTTT
v_gene: TRBV10-1; len: 15; d_gene: TRBD1; j_gene: TRBJ1-2; abundance: NA; CDR3aa: CASSGNRGSDYGYTF; CDR3nt: TGCGCCAGCAGTGGGAACAGGGGGTCGGACTATGGCTACACCTTC
v_gene: TRBV7-9; len: 12; d_gene: NA; j_gene: TRBJ1-4; abundance: NA; CDR3aa: CASTRTEEKLFF; CDR3nt: TGTGCCAGCACCCGGACAGAGGAAAAACTGTTTTTT
v_gene: TRBV18; len: 17; d_gene: NA; j_gene: TRBJ1-1; abundance: NA; CDR3aa: CASSPFNVGVMNTEAFF; CDR3nt: TGTGCCAGCTCACCATTTAACGTGGGAGTAATGAACACTGAAGCTTTCTTT
v_gene: TRBV28; len: 18; d_gene: TRBD1; j_gene: TRBJ1-5; abundance: NA; CDR3aa: CASSQGTGGLLGNQPQHF; CDR3nt: TGTGCCAGCAGCCAAGGGACAGGGGGCTTATTAGGAAATCAGCCCCAGCATTTT
v_gene: TRBV5-1; len: 18; d_gene: TRBD2; j_gene: TRBJ2-1; abundance: once; CDR3aa: CASSQPTSGGAAGDEQFF; CDR3nt: TGCGCCAGCAGCCAGCCCACTAGCGGGGGGGCGGCTGGCGATGAGCAGTTCTTC
v_gene: TRBV29-1; len: 16; d_gene: TRBD2; j_gene: TRBJ2-1; abundance: NA; CDR3aa: CSVKSFGGGTYNEQFF; CDR3nt: TGCAGCGTTAAAAGTTTCGGCGGGGGGACTTACAATGAGCAGTTCTTC
v_gene: TRBV7-6; len: 13; d_gene: NA; j_gene: TRBJ2-3; abundance: NA; CDR3aa: CASSSRWTDTQYF; CDR3nt: TGTGCCAGCAGCTCTCGGTGGACAGATACGCAGTATTTT
v_gene: TRBV28; len: 15; d_gene: TRBD2; j_gene: TRBJ2-3; abundance: NA; CDR3aa: CASTDSRGGTDTQYF; CDR3nt: TGTGCCAGCACCGACAGCCGGGGGGGCACAGATACGCAGTATTTT
v_gene: TRBV7-8; len: 15; d_gene: NA; j_gene: TRBJ2-1; abundance: once; CDR3aa: CASSLGEGSYNEQFF; CDR3nt: TGTGCCAGCAGCTTAGGAGAAGGGAGCTACAATGAGCAGTTCTTC
v_gene: TRBV7-2; len: 16; d_gene: TRBD2; j_gene: TRBJ2-3; abundance: NA; CDR3aa: CASSLVLAGGTDTQYF; CDR3nt: TGTGCCAGCAGCTTGGTCCTAGCGGGGGGCACAGATACGCAGTATTTT
v_gene: TRBV11-2; len: 16; d_gene: NA; j_gene: TRBJ2-3; abundance: NA; CDR3aa: CASSPLMAGLTDTQYF; CDR3nt: TGTGCCAGCAGCCCACTGATGGCGGGGCTCACAGATACGCAGTATTTT
v_gene: TRBV29-1; len: 16; d_gene: TRBD2; j_gene: TRBJ2-1; abundance: NA; CDR3aa: CSAGTSGGTSYNEQFF; CDR3nt: TGCAGCGCCGGGACTAGCGGGGGAACGTCCTACAATGAGCAGTTCTTC
v_gene: TRBV5-4; len: 13; d_gene: NA; j_gene: TRBJ1-2; abundance: NA; CDR3aa: CASSSENRDGYTF; CDR3nt: TGTGCCAGCAGCTCGGAAAACAGGGACGGCTACACCTTC
v_gene: TRBV7-9; len: 15; d_gene: NA; j_gene: TRBJ2-6; abundance: NA; CDR3aa: CASRLTGTGANVLTF; CDR3nt: TGTGCCAGCAGACTCACAGGGACTGGGGCCAACGTCCTGACTTTC
v_gene: TRBV10-2; len: 17; d_gene: NA; j_gene: TRBJ1-6; abundance: NA; CDR3aa: CASRKTDRSSYNSPLHF; CDR3nt: TGCGCCAGCAGAAAGACCGACAGGAGCTCCTATAATTCACCCCTCCACTTT
v_gene: TRBV25-1; len: 16; d_gene: TRBD1; j_gene: TRBJ1-2; abundance: NA; CDR3aa: CASSERGGGVMYGYTF; CDR3nt: TGTGCCAGCAGTGAAAGAGGAGGGGGCGTGATGTATGGCTACACCTTC
v_gene: TRBV4-3; len: 15; d_gene: TRBD1; j_gene: TRBJ1-6; abundance: NA; CDR3aa: CASSQGTGSYSPLHF; CDR3nt: TGCGCCAGCAGCCAAGGGACAGGGTCATATTCACCCCTCCACTTT